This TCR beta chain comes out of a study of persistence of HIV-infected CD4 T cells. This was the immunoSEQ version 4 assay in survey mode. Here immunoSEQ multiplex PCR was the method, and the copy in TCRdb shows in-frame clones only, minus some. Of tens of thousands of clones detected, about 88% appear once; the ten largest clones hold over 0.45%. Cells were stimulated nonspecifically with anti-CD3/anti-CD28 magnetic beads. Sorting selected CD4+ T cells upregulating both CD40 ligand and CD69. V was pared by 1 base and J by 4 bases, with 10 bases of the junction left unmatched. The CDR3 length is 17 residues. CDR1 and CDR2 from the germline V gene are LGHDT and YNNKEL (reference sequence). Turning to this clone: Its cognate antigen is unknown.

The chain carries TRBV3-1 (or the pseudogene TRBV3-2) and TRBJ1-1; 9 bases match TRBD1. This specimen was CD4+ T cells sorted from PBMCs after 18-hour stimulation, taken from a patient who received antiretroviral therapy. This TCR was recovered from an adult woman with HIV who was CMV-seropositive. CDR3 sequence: CASSQADGTGLGTEAFF. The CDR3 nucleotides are TGTGCCAGCAGCCAAGCCGACGGGACAGGGCTCGGCACTGAAGCTTTCTTT.